Listed below are T cell receptor beta chains from one sample, sequenced in a study of T-cell reconstitution after alpha-beta-depleted transplantation in children. TCRdb reanalysed the PCR reads using MiXCR and keeps one entry per CDR3 protein. The sample consists of around 300,000 distinct CDR3 sequences, 20% to 30% of them appearing once. The sample here was PBMCs, mostly from graft donor cells, taken 180 days after TCRalphabeta/CD19-depleted stem cell transplant. The source of these receptors is a male patient younger than 18 who had a stem cell transplant for acute lymphoblastic leukemia, so the T cells may come from the graft donor. Each CDR3 is given with its conserved first and last residue.

V	J	CDR3
TRBV27	TRBJ2-1	CASTSRDGYYNEQFF
TRBV5-1	TRBJ2-3	CASSLYAWDTQYF
TRBV12-3/TRBV12-4	TRBJ2-4	CASTRAGGPEIQYF
TRBV9	TRBJ1-1	CASSVVARLEAFF
TRBV6-5	TRBJ2-3	CASSYGDFPGTDTQYF
TRBV29-1	TRBJ1-2	CSVPGPSYGYTF
TRBV28	TRBJ2-1	CASSGRLAGVEQFF
TRBV28	TRBJ2-4	CASSQRAGLATKNIQYF
TRBV4-2	TRBJ2-1	CASSQGLAGGPEFF
TRBV4-1	TRBJ1-2	CASSQLLTGRDGYTF
TRBV9	TRBJ1-2	CASSVDPNYGYTF
TRBV12-3/TRBV12-4	TRBJ2-5	CASSFRRDRGAETQYF
TRBV9	TRBJ2-7	CASGPSYEQYF
TRBV12-3/TRBV12-4	TRBJ1-4	CASSLTSSEDNEKLFF
TRBV24-1	TRBJ2-3	CATSDLEGGSTDTQYF
TRBV5-1	TRBJ1-3	CASSWTASSGNTIYF
TRBV27	TRBJ2-5	CASRPVGAGETQYF
TRBV5-4	TRBJ2-1	CASSLLAGGPGDEQFF
TRBV5-1	TRBJ2-3	CASSGHAGPGYDTQYF
TRBV7-3	TRBJ2-1	CASSPPGLAKEQFF
TRBV7-8	TRBJ2-1	CASSLSGRRYNEQFF
TRBV4-2	TRBJ2-1	CASSRFGTSGRGSYNEQFF
TRBV29-1	TRBJ1-1	CSVGGELTNTEAFF
TRBV7-3	TRBJ2-7	CASSSFQGYEQYF
TRBV7-9	TRBJ2-5	CASGSWRGETQYF
TRBV5-1	TRBJ2-6	CASSFAGLFGANVLTF
TRBV5-1	TRBJ2-5	CASSVIAGAPQETQYF
TRBV7-2	TRBJ2-7	CASSPFYRSYEQYF
TRBV2	TRBJ1-1	CASSEVEGYTEAFF